Listed below are T cell receptor beta chains from one sample, sequenced in a study of identical twins. MiXCR, run by TCRdb on the 5' RACE reads, gives a single entry per CDR3 protein. Of around 530,000 distinct CDR3 sequences in the sample, roughly 15% were seen once. This sample also belongs to another study, concerning yellow fever vaccine responses in identical twins.

The material sequenced was CD4+ T cells sorted from blood. All receptors come from a woman aged 18-29 years in good health. CDR3s include the opening cysteine and the closing phenylalanine or tryptophan. D genes are given only for firm matches. The size of a clone is reported for some rows only, either as once, few or many, or as a class for expanded clones.

v_gene	abundance	j_gene	d_gene	CDR3nt	CDR3aa
TRBV28	few	TRBJ2-1	TRBD2	TGTGCCAGCAGAGAGCGGGAGGATGAGCAGTTCTTC	CASREREDEQFF
TRBV7-9	.	TRBJ1-1	.	TGTGCCAGCAGCTTAGTATCGATAGAAGCTTTCTTT	CASSLVSIEAFF
TRBV10-3	few	TRBJ1-3	.	TGTGCCATCAGTGAGTTTTGGACAACTTCTGGAAACACCATATATTTT	CAISEFWTTSGNTIYF
TRBV2	few	TRBJ1-1	.	TGTGCCAGCAGTGATGATGCAGGGGCGAACACTGAAGCTTTCTTT	CASSDDAGANTEAFF
TRBV6-5	.	TRBJ2-1	TRBD1	TGTGCCAGCAGTTACATACAGGGGGAACGCTTGTTCTTC	CASSYIQGERLFF
TRBV28	.	TRBJ2-3	.	TGTGCCAGCAGTTCATCTGCCAGGACTAGCACAGATACGCAGTATTTT	CASSSSARTSTDTQYF
TRBV24-1	.	TRBJ2-1	TRBD2	TGTGCCACCAGTGATGGACTAGCGGGAGGGCCGGTCTTC	CATSDGLAGGPVF
TRBV24-1	few	TRBJ2-2	TRBD2	TGTGCCACCAGTAAAGGACTAGCGGGAGAACACGGGGAGCTGTTTTTT	CATSKGLAGEHGELFF
TRBV5-1	many	TRBJ1-1	.	TGCGCCAGCAGCTTGTCAGGGGCTAGCACTGAAGCTTTCTTT	CASSLSGASTEAFF
TRBV20-1	few	TRBJ2-2	.	TGCAGTGCTAGAGAAGCAGGGTCGTTCGGGGAGCTGTTTTTT	CSAREAGSFGELFF
TRBV3-1	few	TRBJ1-4	.	TGTGCCAGCACCCATTCGGGACGGACTAATGAAAAACTGTTTTTT	CASTHSGRTNEKLFF
TRBV3-1	.	TRBJ2-1	TRBD1	TGTGCCAGCAGTCGGACAGGGTTGGGGAATGAGCAGTTCTTC	CASSRTGLGNEQFF
TRBV4-1	.	TRBJ2-7	TRBD2	TGCGCCAGCAGCCAAGAGTGGGGACTAGCGTCCTCCTACGAGCAGTACTTC	CASSQEWGLASSYEQYF
TRBV7-2	.	TRBJ2-3	.	TGTGCCAGCAGCTTTTGGACAGATACGCAGTATTTT	CASSFWTDTQYF
TRBV12-3/TRBV12-4	.	TRBJ2-4	.	TGTGCCAGCAGTCTGTATTCGGGAATCAAAAACATTCAGTACTTC	CASSLYSGIKNIQYF
TRBV2	.	TRBJ2-1	TRBD2	TGTGCCAGCAGTGAAGGTCTGCTAGCGGGAGAGCAGTTCTTC	CASSEGLLAGEQFF
TRBV28	.	TRBJ2-5	TRBD2	TGTGCCAGCAGTATCTCCCGGGTTGGGGCGGGAGGGAAGACCCAGTACTTC	CASSISRVGAGGKTQYF
TRBV6-1	.	TRBJ1-5	TRBD1	TGTGCCAGCAGACGACAGGGTGGGAGCAATCAGCCCCAGCATTTT	CASRRQGGSNQPQHF
TRBV20-1	once	TRBJ2-6	.	TGCAGTGCTAGATCGGGTCCGGGATCTGGGGCCAACGTCCTGACTTTC	CSARSGPGSGANVLTF
TRBV5-1	.	TRBJ2-5	TRBD2	TGCGCCAGCAGCTTGGGGCGGGAGAGATGGCGGGAGACCCAGTACTTC	CASSLGRERWRETQYF
TRBV10-3	few	TRBJ2-1	TRBD2	TGTGCCATCAGTGATCTAGCGGGGAATTCTGAGCAGTTCTTC	CAISDLAGNSEQFF
TRBV12-3/TRBV12-4	many	TRBJ2-1	TRBD1	TGTGCCAGCAGCCCCCGGGACAGGGCGGGGGATGAGCAGTTCTTC	CASSPRDRAGDEQFF
TRBV6-5	few	TRBJ2-1	TRBD2	TGTGCCAGCAGTTACTTAGCTAGCGGGAGGGCCGGAAATGAGCAGTTCTTC	CASSYLASGRAGNEQFF
TRBV20-1	few	TRBJ2-5	.	TGCAGTGCTAGTACGGACCAAGAGACCCAGTACTTC	CSASTDQETQYF
TRBV12-3/TRBV12-4	few	TRBJ1-1	.	TGTGCCAGCAGCCTCACTGTTACGAACACTGAAGCTTTCTTT	CASSLTVTNTEAFF
TRBV19	few	TRBJ2-7	.	TGTGCCAGTAGTTCCCGCCCTCTAGCAAACTCCTACGAGCAGTACTTC	CASSSRPLANSYEQYF
TRBV6-5	.	TRBJ2-2	.	TGTGCCAGCAGTTCCGACCGAATCGCGAACACCGGGGAGCTGTTTTTT	CASSSDRIANTGELFF
TRBV15	few	TRBJ1-4	.	TGTGCCACCAGCAGAGATTTGAGGACGATTAATGAAAAACTGTTTTTT	CATSRDLRTINEKLFF
TRBV6-1	.	TRBJ2-2	TRBD1	TGTGCCAGCAGCGGCGACAGGGCTAGGATCACCGGGGAGCTGTTTTTT	CASSGDRARITGELFF
TRBV4-1	few	TRBJ1-4	.	TGCGCCAGCAGCCAATGGGACACCATAAATGAAAAACTGTTTTTT	CASSQWDTINEKLFF
TRBV6-1	.	TRBJ2-2	TRBD2	TGTGCCAGCAGTAAGACTAGCGGGGGGGCAATTCACACCGGGGAGCTGTTTTTT	CASSKTSGGAIHTGELFF
TRBV7-2	.	TRBJ1-4	.	TGTGCCAGCAGCTTAGGAAGTTTTAATGAAAAACTGTTTTTT	CASSLGSFNEKLFF